A selection of T cell receptor beta chains follows, all from one sample in a study of shared clonotypes between healthy human individuals. The method was immunoSEQ multiplex PCR; TCRdb's version includes in-frame clones alone and lacks a portion of them. The sample shows about 2.4 million clones, around 90% of them seen only once. Material for sequencing was naive CD4+ T cells sorted from blood. These receptor sequences come from a young man in good health. CDR3s include the opening cysteine and the closing phenylalanine or tryptophan. Fields, in order: clone size, J gene, V gene, D gene, CDR3 protein, CDR3 DNA. The D gene is left open where the match is weak. Part of the rows lack a size; the others show once, few, many or a class for expanded clones.

>-|TRBJ2-2|TRBV5-6|TRBD2
CASSLAGGTRSGELFF
TGTGCCAGCAGCCTAGCGGGGGGGACGCGGAGCGGGGAGCTGTTTTTT
>-|TRBJ2-5|TRBV5-4|TRBD1
CASSLRQGPKETQYF
TGTGCCAGCAGCTTGAGACAGGGGCCAAAAGAGACCCAGTACTTC
>-|TRBJ2-1|TRBV10-1|-
CASSGGMYNEQFF
TGCGCCAGCAGTGGTGGGATGTACAATGAGCAGTTCTTC
>once|TRBJ2-3|TRBV7-6|TRBD2
CASSLTETSSDTQYF
TGTGCCAGCAGCTTAACCGAGACTAGCTCGGATACGCAGTATTTT
>once|TRBJ2-7|TRBV18|-
CASSALDSYEQYF
TGTGCCAGCTCAGCCCTAGACAGCTACGAGCAGTACTTC
>-|TRBJ2-2|TRBV7-2|TRBD2
CASSRLAGAGELFF
TGTGCCAGCAGCCGACTAGCGGGGGCCGGGGAGCTGTTTTTT
>-|TRBJ2-1|TRBV9|TRBD2
CASSTRLATEQFF
TGTGCCAGCAGCACCCGACTAGCAACTGAGCAGTTCTTC
>-|TRBJ2-7|TRBV7-8|-
CASSLEGLPYEQYF
TGTGCCAGCAGCTTAGAAGGACTGCCCTACGAGCAGTACTTC
>once|TRBJ2-1|TRBV6-4|TRBD2
CASSGTSGGIGEQFF
TGTGCCAGCAGTGGGACTAGCGGGGGCATCGGTGAGCAGTTCTTC
>-|TRBJ2-7|TRBV30|-
CAFSIPRTFPSSYEQYF
TGTGCCTTCAGCATACCGAGAACTTTCCCAAGTTCCTACGAGCAGTACTTC